This entry lists 5 T cell receptor beta chains sequenced from one sample in a study of shared clonotypes between healthy human individuals. TCRdb's table, derived via immunoSEQ multiplex PCR, lists solely in-frame clones and lacks some. The table includes some 490,000 clones, around 80% detected once. Sequenced: PBMCs. All receptors derive from a woman aged 40 to 55 in good health. Some clones in this sample may be carry-over from other donors' samples.

The V call is TRBV27, the J call TRBJ1-2, with unresolved D. This CDR3 has 16 amino acids. V lost 6 bases, J lost 3 bases, and 20 bases lay in between. Germline assignment: CDR1 MNHEY and CDR2 SMNVEV (reference sequence). DNA for the CDR3: TGTGCCAGCAGGCGGTACTTCGCCCGCCGTGACTATGGCTACACCTTC. Translating gives CASRRYFARRDYGYTF.

The chain links TRBV9 to TRBJ1-1; 7 nucleotides match TRBD1. The trim removed 3 bases at V and 5 bases at J, leaving 10 bases unmatched. The CDR3 covers 15 residues. Germline V gives CDR1 SGDLS, CDR2 YYNGEE. In nucleotides, the CDR3 is TGTGCCAGCAGCGCCATGGGGACAGCGTGGACTGAAGCTTTCTTT. Its translation: CASSAMGTAWTEAFF.

V usage is TRBV15 and J usage is TRBJ2-3; no clear D. Trimming removed 1 base at V and 1 base at J, with 9 bases between. The CDR3 spans 15 residues. The germline V gene encodes CDR1 LNHNV and CDR2 YYDKDF (reference sequence). CDR3 in DNA: TGTGCCACCAGCAGAGGGGGTATAGGCACAGATACGCAGTATTTT. It encodes CATSRGGIGTDTQYF.

About this clone itself: This likely came from a read error, as a far larger clone is one base away. The chain carries TRBV28 and TRBJ1-2; 7 bases line up with TRBD1. The V gene's germline CDR1 is MDHEN and CDR2 SYDVKM. V lost 6 bases, J lost 5 bases, and 9 bases stayed unmatched. This CDR3 is built from 14 residues. The CDR3 sequence: CASRTTGVWYGYTF. In DNA form, the CDR3 reads TGTGCCAGCAGAACTACAGGGGTCTGGTATGGCTACACCTTC.

The rearrangement links TRBV7-3 to TRBJ2-7; D is uncertain. Trimming shortened V by 2 bases and J by 2 bases, and 13 bases separated the two germline ends. Germline V lookup: CDR1 SGHTA, CDR2 FQGTGA. The CDR3 totals 15 residues. CDR3 protein: CASSLYRSEAYEQYF. The CDR3 DNA reads as TGTGCCAGCAGCTTATATCGGTCTGAGGCCTACGAGCAGTACTTC.